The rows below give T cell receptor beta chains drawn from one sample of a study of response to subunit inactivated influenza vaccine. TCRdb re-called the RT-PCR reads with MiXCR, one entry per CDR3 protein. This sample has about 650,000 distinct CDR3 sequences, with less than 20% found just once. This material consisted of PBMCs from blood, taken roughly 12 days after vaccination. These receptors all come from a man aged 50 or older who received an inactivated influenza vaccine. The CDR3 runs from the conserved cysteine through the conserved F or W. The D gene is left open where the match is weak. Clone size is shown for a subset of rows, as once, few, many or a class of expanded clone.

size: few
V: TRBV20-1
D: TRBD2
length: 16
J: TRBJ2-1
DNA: TGCAGTGCTAGACCCTTTAGCGGGCCTCGGGCGTATGAGCAGTTCTTC
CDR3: CSARPFSGPRAYEQFF

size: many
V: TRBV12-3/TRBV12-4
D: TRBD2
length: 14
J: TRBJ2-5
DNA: TGTGCCAGCAGTTTGGGAGGGGCAGGAGAGACCCAGTACTTC
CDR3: CASSLGGAGETQYF

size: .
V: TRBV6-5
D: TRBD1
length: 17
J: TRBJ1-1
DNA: TGTGCCAGCAGTTACTCGAAGCCACAGGGGGGGGACGCTGAAGCTTTCTTT
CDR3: CASSYSKPQGGDAEAFF

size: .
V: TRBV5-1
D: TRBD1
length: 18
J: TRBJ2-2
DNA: TGCGCCAGCAGCTTGGTACCCAGGGGGCCTTCGAACACCGGGGAGCTGTTTTTT
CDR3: CASSLVPRGPSNTGELFF

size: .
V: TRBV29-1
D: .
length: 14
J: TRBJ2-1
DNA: TGCAGCGTTGGTAATTTCGGCTCCTACAATGAGCAGTTCTTC
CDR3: CSVGNFGSYNEQFF

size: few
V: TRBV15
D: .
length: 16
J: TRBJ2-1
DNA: TGTGCCACCAGCAGAGCGAGGCAGGGCTCCTACAATGAGCAGTTCTTC
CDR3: CATSRARQGSYNEQFF

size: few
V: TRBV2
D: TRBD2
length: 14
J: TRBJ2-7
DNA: TGTGCCAGCGGGACTAGCGGGAGGTTTTACGAGCAGTACTTC
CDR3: CASGTSGRFYEQYF

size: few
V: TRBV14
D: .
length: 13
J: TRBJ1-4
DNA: TGTGCCAGCAGCCAAGATCTTCAGGGAAAACTGTTTTTT
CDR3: CASSQDLQGKLFF

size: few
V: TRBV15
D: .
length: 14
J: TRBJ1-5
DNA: TGTGCCACCAGCAGAGAGCAGGGTAATCAGCCCCAGCATTTT
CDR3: CATSREQGNQPQHF

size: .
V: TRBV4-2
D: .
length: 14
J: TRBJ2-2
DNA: TGTGCCAGCAGCCAAGGAGTGGGGGGCCGGGAGCTGTTTTTT
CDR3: CASSQGVGGRELFF

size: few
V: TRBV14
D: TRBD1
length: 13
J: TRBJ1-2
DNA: TGTGCCAGCAGCCCGAGACAGGGGGGTGGCTACACCTTC
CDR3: CASSPRQGGGYTF

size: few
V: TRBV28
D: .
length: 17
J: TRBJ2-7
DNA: TGTGCCAGCAAGTGGGGCTATGGACGGGGACTTTCCTACGAGCAGTACTTC
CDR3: CASKWGYGRGLSYEQYF

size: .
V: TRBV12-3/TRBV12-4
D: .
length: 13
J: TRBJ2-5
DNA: TGTGCCAGCGGGGTGGGAGTTCGAGAGACCCAGTACTTC
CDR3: CASGVGVRETQYF

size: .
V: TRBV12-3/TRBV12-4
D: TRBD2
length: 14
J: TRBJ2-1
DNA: TGTGCCAGCAGTCCGGGCGGGAGAGTCGGTGAGCAGTTCTTC
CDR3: CASSPGGRVGEQFF

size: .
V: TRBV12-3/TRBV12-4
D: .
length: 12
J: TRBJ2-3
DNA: TGTGCCAGCAGTTTGGGTACGCTTGCGCAGTATTTT
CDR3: CASSLGTLAQYF

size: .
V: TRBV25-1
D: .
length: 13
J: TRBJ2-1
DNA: TGTGCCAGCGGGGGGGGCGCATACAATGAGCAGTTCTTC
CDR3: CASGGGAYNEQFF

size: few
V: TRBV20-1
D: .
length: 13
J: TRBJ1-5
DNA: TGCAGTGGGTGGCCCGGGGGAAGACAGCCCCAGCATTTT
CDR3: CSGWPGGRQPQHF

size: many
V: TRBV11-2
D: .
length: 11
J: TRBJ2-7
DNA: TGTGCCAGCAGCTTAGAGGGGACACAGTACTTC
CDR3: CASSLEGTQYF

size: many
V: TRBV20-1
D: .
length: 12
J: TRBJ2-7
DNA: TGCAGTGCTAGCCGCCGGGGCGACGAGCAGTACTTC
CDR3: CSASRRGDEQYF

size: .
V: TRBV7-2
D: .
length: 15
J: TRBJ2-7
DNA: TGTGCCAGCAGCTCCCAAACAGGCGGCTCCTACGAGCAGTACTTC
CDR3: CASSSQTGGSYEQYF

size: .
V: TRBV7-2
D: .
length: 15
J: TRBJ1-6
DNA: TGTGCCAGCAGCTCCGGGGGGGTCTATAATTCACCCCTCCACTTT
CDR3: CASSSGGVYNSPLHF

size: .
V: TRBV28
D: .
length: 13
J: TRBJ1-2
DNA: TGTGCCAGCAGTTTCACAGGGCACTATGGCTACACCTTC
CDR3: CASSFTGHYGYTF

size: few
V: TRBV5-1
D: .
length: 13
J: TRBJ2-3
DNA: TGCGCCAGCACCAAGGGGGGCACAGATACGCAGTATTTT
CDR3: CASTKGGTDTQYF

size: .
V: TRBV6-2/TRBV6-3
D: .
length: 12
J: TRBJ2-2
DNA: TGTGCCAGCAGCTACACAGCGGGGGAGCTGTTTTTT
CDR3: CASSYTAGELFF

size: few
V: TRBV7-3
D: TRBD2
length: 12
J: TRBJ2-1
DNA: TGTGCCAGCAGCTCCTTAGCGGGAGGGCAGTTCTTC
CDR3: CASSSLAGGQFF

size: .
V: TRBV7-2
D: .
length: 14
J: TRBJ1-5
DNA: TGTGCCAGCAGCCTGGGGAGGGCCAATCAGCCCCAGCATTTT
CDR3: CASSLGRANQPQHF

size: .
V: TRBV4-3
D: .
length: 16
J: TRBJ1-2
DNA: TGCGCCAGCAGCCAAGATACGACAGATTACCTCTATGGCTACACCTTC
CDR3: CASSQDTTDYLYGYTF

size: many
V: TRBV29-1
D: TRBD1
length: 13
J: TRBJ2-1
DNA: TGCAGCGTGGGACAGGGGAGGAGGAATGAGCAGTTCTTC
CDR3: CSVGQGRRNEQFF

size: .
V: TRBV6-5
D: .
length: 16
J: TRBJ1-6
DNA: TGTGCCAGCAGTTACTCTATCAGGGTTCTAAATTCACCCCTCCACTTT
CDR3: CASSYSIRVLNSPLHF

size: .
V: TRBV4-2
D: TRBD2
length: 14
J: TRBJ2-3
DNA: TGTGCCAGCAGCCAGACAGCGGGAGTAGATACGCAGTATTTT
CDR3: CASSQTAGVDTQYF

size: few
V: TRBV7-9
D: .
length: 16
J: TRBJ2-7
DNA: TGTGCCAGCAGCTTAGCGATGGGGGTTCAAGGCTACGAGCAGTACTTC
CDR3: CASSLAMGVQGYEQYF

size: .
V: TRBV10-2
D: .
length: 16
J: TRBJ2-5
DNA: TGCGCCAGCAGCAAGTCAACAGGGGGGGTTGGGGAGACCCAGTACTTC
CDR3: CASSKSTGGVGETQYF

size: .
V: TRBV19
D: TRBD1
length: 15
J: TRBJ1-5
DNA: TGTGCCAGTAGAACAGGGGGCTGGAGCAATCAGCCCCAGCATTTT
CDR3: CASRTGGWSNQPQHF

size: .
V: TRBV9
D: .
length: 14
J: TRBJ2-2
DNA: TGTGCCAGCAGCGTAGCCTCTTTTTCCGGGGAGCTGTTTTTT
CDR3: CASSVASFSGELFF

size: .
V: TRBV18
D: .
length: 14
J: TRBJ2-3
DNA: TGTGCCAGCTCACCACCCGGCTACACAGATACGCAGTATTTT
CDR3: CASSPPGYTDTQYF

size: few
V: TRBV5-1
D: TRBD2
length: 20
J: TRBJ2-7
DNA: TGCGCCAGCAGCTGGGGGAGTGGGACTAGCGGGGGTGTAGCCGGCTACGAGCAGTACTTC
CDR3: CASSWGSGTSGGVAGYEQYF

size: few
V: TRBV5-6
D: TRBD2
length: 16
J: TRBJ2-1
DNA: TGTGCCAGCAGCTCTTTAGCGGGAAGGTCCTACAATGAGCAGTTCTTC
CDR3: CASSSLAGRSYNEQFF

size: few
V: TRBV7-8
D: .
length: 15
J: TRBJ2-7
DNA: TGTGCCAGCAGGGCCGCCGGTAAGGGTCCCTACGAGCAGTACTTC
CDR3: CASRAAGKGPYEQYF

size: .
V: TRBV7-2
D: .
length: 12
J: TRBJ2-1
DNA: TGTGCCAGCAGCTTTGGGGTTGGCGAGCAGTTCTTC
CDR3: CASSFGVGEQFF

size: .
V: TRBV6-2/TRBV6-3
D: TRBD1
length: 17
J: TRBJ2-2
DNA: TGTGCCAGCAGCCCACTCCCGGGACAGGGAATCGTCGGGGAGCTGTTTTTT
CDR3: CASSPLPGQGIVGELFF

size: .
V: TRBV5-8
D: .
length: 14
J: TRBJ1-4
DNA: TGTGCCAGCACCAAAACAGGCAGGAATGAAAAACTGTTTTTT
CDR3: CASTKTGRNEKLFF

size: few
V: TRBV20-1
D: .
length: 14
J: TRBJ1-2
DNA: TGCAGTGCAAGATCACAGGATCGATTCAGTGGCTACACCTTC
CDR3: CSARSQDRFSGYTF

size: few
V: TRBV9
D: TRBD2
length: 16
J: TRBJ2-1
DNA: TGTGCCAGCAGCGTATTAAGTGCTAGCGGGAGAAGTGAGCAGTTCTTC
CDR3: CASSVLSASGRSEQFF